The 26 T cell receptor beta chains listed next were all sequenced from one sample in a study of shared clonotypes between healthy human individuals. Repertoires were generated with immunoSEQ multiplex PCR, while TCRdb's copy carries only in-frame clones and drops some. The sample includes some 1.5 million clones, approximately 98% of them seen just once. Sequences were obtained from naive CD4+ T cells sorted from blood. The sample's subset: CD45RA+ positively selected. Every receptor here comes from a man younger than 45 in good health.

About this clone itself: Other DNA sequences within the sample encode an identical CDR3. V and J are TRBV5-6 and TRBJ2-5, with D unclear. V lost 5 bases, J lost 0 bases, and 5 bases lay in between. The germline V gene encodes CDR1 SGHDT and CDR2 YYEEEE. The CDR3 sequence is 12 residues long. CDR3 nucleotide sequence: TGTGCCAGCAGTCTGTACCAAGAGACCCAGTACTTC. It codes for CASSLYQETQYF.

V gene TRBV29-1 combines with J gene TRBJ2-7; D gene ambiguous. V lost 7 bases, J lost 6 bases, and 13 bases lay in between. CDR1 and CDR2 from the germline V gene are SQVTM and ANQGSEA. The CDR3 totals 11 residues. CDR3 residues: CSGLWAAEQYF. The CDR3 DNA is TGCAGCGGGCTTTGGGCAGCCGAGCAGTACTTC.

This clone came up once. In nucleotides, the CDR3 is TGTGCCAGCAGCGTACCGGGACTAGCGGTCAATGAGCAGTTCTTC. Amino acids: CASSVPGLAVNEQFF. The chain combines TRBV5-4 with TRBJ2-1; 11 bases are shared with TRBD2. Germline CDR1 is SGHNT and CDR2 is YYREEE (reference sequence). The CDR3 totals 15 residues. V shed 4 bases and J 6 bases; nucleotides not matched to a gene: 6.

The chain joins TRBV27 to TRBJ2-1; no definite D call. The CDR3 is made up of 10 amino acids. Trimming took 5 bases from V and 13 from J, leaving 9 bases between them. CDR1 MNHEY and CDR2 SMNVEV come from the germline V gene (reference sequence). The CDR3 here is CASSLPPQFF. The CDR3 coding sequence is TGTGCCAGCAGTCTTCCACCTCAGTTCTTC.

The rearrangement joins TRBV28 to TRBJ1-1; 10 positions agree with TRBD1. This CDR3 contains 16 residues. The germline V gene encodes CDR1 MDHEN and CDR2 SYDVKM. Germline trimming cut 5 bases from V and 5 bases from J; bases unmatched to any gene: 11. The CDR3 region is CASSPPGQGRRTEAFF. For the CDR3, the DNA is TGTGCCAGCAGTCCGCCGGGACAGGGGCGGAGGACTGAAGCTTTCTTT.

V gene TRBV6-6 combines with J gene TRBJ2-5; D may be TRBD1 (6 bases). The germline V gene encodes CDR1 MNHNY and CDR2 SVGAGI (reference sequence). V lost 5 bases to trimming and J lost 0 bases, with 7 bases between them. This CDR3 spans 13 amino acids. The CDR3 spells CASSRTDQETQYF. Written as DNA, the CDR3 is TGTGCCAGCAGTAGGACAGACCAAGAGACCCAGTACTTC.

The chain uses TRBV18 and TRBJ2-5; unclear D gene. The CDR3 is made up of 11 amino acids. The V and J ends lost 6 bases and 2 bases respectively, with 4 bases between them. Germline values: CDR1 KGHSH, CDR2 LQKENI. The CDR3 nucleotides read TGTGCCAGCTCGTTTCAAGAGACCCAGTACTTC. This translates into CASSFQETQYF.

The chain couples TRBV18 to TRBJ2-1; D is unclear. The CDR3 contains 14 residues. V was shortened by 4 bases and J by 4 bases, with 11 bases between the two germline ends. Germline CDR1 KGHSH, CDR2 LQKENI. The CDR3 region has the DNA TGTGCCAGCTCACGCTCCACAGAGTACAATGAGCAGTTCTTC. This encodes CASSRSTEYNEQFF.

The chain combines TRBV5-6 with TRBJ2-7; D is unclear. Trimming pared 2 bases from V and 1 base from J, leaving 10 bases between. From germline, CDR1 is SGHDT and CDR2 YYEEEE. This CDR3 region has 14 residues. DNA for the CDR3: TGTGCCAGCAGCTTCGTTGGCAGATCCTACGAGCAGTACTTC. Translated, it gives CASSFVGRSYEQYF.

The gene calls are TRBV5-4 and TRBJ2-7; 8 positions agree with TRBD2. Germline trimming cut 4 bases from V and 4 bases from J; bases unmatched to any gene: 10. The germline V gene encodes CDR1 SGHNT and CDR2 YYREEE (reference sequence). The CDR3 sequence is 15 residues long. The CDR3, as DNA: TGTGCCAGCAGCCCGGGAGGGGACTTCCGTTACGAGCAGTACTTC. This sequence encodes CASSPGGDFRYEQYF.

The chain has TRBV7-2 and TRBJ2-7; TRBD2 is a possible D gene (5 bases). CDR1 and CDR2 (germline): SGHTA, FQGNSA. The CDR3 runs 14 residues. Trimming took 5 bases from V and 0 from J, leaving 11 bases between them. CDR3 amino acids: CASSAGLTSYEQYF. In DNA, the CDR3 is TGTGCCAGCAGCGCCGGACTTACCTCCTACGAGCAGTACTTC.

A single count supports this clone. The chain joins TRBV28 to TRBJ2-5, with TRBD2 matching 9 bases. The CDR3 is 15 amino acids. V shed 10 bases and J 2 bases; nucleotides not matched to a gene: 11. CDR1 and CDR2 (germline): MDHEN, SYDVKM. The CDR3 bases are TGTGCCATCAGGTCGGGCGGGAGGGCACAAGAGACCCAGTACTTC. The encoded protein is CAIRSGGRAQETQYF.

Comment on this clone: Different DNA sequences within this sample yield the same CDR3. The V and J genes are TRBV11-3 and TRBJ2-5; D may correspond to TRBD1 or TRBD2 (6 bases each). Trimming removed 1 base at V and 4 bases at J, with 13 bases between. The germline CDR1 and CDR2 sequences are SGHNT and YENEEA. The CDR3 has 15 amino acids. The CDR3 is CASSLGYGGGETQYF. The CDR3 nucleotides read TGTGCCAGCAGCTTAGGGTACGGGGGCGGAGAGACCCAGTACTTC.

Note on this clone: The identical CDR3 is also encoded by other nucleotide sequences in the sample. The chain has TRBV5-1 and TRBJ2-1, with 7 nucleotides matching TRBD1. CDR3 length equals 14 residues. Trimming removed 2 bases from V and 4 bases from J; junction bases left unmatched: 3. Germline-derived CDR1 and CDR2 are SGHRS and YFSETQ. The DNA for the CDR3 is TGCGCCAGCAGCTTAAGACAGGGTTACAATGAGCAGTTCTTC. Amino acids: CASSLRQGYNEQFF.

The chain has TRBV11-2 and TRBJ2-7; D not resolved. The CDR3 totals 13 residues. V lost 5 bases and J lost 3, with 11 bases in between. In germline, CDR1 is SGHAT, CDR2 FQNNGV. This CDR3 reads CASSPRPNYEQYF. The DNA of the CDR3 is TGTGCCAGCAGCCCCAGGCCTAACTACGAGCAGTACTTC.

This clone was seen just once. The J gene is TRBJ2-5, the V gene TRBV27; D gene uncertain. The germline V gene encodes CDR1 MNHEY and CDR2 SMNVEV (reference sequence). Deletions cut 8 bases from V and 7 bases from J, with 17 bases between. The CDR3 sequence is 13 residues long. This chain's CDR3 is CASGRERGWTQYF. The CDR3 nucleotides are TGTGCCAGCGGACGTGAGCGCGGCTGGACCCAGTACTTC.

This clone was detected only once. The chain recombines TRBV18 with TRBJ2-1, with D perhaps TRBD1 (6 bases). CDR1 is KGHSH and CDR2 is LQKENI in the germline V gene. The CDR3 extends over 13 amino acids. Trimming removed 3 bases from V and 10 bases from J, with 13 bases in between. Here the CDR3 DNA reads TGTGCCAGCTCACCTCAGGACAGCGCCGAGCAGTTCTTC. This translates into CASSPQDSAEQFF.

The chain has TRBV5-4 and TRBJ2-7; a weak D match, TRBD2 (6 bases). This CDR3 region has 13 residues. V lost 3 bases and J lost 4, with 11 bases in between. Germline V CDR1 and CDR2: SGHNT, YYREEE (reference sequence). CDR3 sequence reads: CASSYTGGYEQYF. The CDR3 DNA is TGTGCCAGCAGCTATACTGGGGGGTACGAGCAGTACTTC.

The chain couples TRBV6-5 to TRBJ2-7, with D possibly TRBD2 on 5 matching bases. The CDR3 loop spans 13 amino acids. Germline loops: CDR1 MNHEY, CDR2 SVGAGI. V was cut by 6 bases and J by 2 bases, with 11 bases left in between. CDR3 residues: CASREDPTYEQYF. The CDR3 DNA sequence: TGTGCCAGCAGGGAGGACCCAACCTACGAGCAGTACTTC.

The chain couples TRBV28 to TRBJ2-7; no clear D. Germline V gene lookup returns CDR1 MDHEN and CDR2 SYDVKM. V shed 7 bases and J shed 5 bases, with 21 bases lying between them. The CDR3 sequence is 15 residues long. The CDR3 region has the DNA TGTGCCAGCACCCCGATCAGGTTAGAGGTTGACGAGCAGTACTTC. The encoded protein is CASTPIRLEVDEQYF.

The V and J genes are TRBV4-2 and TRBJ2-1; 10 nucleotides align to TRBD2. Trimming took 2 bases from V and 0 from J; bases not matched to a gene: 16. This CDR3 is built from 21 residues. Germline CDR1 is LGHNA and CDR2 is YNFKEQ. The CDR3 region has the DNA TGTGCCAGCAGCCAACCTCCGATTAGTAGCGGGAGGCTGAGCTCCTACAATGAGCAGTTCTTC. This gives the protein CASSQPPISSGRLSSYNEQFF.

The CDR3 reads CASSLYLGLGNQPQHF. The CDR3 DNA reads as TGTGCCAGCAGTTTATATTTGGGTTTGGGCAATCAGCCCCAGCATTTT. The chain has TRBV28 and TRBJ1-5; D not certain. Germline-derived CDR1 and CDR2 are MDHEN and SYDVKM. With 1 base removed from V and 2 bases from J, the gap between germline ends came to 12 bases. The CDR3 extends over 16 amino acids.

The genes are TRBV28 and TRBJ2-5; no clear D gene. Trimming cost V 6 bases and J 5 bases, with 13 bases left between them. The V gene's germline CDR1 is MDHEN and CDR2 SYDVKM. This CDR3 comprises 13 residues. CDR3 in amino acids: CASSLGIRETQYF. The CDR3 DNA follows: TGTGCCAGCAGCCTAGGGATCAGGGAGACCCAGTACTTC.

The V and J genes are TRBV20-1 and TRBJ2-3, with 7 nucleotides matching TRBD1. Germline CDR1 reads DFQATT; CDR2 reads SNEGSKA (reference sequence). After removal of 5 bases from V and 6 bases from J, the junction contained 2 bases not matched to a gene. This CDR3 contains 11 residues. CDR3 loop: CSASDRDTQYF. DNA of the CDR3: TGCAGTGCTTCGGACAGGGATACGCAGTATTTT.

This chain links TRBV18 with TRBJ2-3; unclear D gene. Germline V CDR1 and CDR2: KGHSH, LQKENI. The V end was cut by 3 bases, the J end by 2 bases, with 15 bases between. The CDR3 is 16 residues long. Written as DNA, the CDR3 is TGTGCCAGCTCACCGGGTGCATCAAGGCTCACAGATACGCAGTATTTT. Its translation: CASSPGASRLTDTQYF.

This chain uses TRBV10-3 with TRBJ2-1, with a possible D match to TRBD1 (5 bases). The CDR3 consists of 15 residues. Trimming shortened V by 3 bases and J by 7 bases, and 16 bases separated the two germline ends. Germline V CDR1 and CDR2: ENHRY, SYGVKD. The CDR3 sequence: CAISEGGQPTNEQFF. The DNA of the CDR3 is TGTGCCATCAGTGAAGGTGGACAACCGACGAATGAGCAGTTCTTC.